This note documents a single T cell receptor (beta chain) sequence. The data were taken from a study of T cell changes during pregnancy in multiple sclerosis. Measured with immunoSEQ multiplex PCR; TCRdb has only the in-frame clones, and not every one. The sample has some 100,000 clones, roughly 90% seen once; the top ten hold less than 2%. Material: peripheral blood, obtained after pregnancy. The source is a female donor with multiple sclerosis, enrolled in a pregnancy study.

The chain's CDR3 is CASVQGILAGYTF. CDR3 nucleotide sequence: TGTGCTAGCGTACAGGGGATCTTAGCGGGCTACACCTTC. V is TRBV12-5 and J is TRBJ1-2, with 7 positions matching TRBD1. The CDR3 extends over 13 amino acids. V shed 9 bases and J 8 bases; nucleotides not matched to a gene: 12. From germline, CDR1 is LGHNT and CDR2 FRNRAP. Together with reference TRBV12-5 and TRBJ1-2, the CDR3 gives the full variable domain: DARVTQTPRHKVTEMGQEVTMRCQPILGHNTVFWYRQTMMQGLELLAYFRNRAPLDDSGMPKDRFSAEMPDATLATLKIQPSEPRDSAVYFCASVQGILAGYTFGSGTRLTVV.